One and the same sample provided the 23 T cell receptor beta chains below, sequenced in a study of tissue T cells after allogeneic stem cell transplantation. Sequencing was performed with immunoSEQ multiplex PCR; in TCRdb, only in-frame clones are kept and a portion is missing. The data contain several thousand clones, under 80% of them singletons. Steroid-refractory graft-versus-host disease after allogeneic hematopoietic cell transplant qualified adults for prospective research-autopsy enrollment. This sample comprised left colon tissue, obtained at autopsy. The source of these receptors is a male patient aged 60 or over with steroid-refractory graft-versus-host disease after an allogeneic stem cell transplant. The graft donor may have contributed some T cells.

The gene calls are TRBV11-2 and TRBJ2-3; the D gene is possibly TRBD2 (5 bases). The germline CDR1 and CDR2 sequences are SGHAT and FQNNGV. The CDR3 is 14 amino acids. V lost 1 base and J 4 bases, leaving 9 bases between the germline ends. The CDR3 reads CASSLGLGADTQYF. The DNA of the CDR3 is TGTGCCAGCAGCTTAGGACTGGGAGCAGATACGCAGTATTTT.

The V call is TRBV4-1, the J call TRBJ1-3; no firm D call. Trimming pared 1 base from V and 1 base from J, leaving 5 bases between. Germline CDR1 is MGHRA and CDR2 is YSYEKL. The CDR3 is 14 amino acids. CDR3 residues: CASSQGRSGNTIYF. The CDR3, as DNA: TGCGCCAGCAGCCAAGGGCGGTCTGGAAACACCATATATTTT.

V and J are TRBV3-1 (or the pseudogene TRBV3-2) and TRBJ1-1; D might be TRBD1 (5 bases). The germline gives CDR1 LGHDT, CDR2 YNNKEL (reference sequence). Trimming shortened V by 4 bases and J by 1 base, and 19 bases separated the two germline ends. This CDR3 region has 17 residues. CDR3 region: CASSPLRRTRGNTEAFF. CDR3 nucleotides: TGTGCCAGCAGCCCCCTAAGAAGGACACGAGGGAACACTGAAGCTTTCTTT.

The chain is built from TRBV3-1 (or the pseudogene TRBV3-2) and TRBJ2-5; 9 positions match TRBD1. V lost 2 bases and J lost 5; bases outside the gene matches: 6. The CDR3 extends over 15 amino acids. CDR1 and CDR2 (germline): LGHDT, YNNKEL (reference sequence). The chain's CDR3 is CASSQSQGARETQYF. CDR3 coding DNA: TGTGCCAGCAGCCAATCACAGGGGGCCCGGGAGACCCAGTACTTC.

The genes are TRBV7-3 and TRBJ2-1; 8 bases are a match to TRBD2. The germline CDR1 and CDR2 sequences are SGHTA and FQGTGA. This CDR3 has 15 amino acids. Trimming cost V 5 bases and J 6 bases; bases outside gene matches: 9. The CDR3 protein is CASSQTSGGRNEQFF. The CDR3 bases are TGTGCCAGCAGCCAAACAAGCGGGGGTCGCAATGAGCAGTTCTTC.

V usage is TRBV28 and J usage is TRBJ2-5; 16 bases agree with TRBD2. This CDR3 contains 17 residues. The V and J ends lost 5 bases and 4 bases, in that order; junction bases with no gene match: 7. Germline V lookup: CDR1 MDHEN, CDR2 SYDVKM. CDR3 protein: CASSLGLAGGIGETQYF. CDR3 coding DNA: TGTGCCAGCAGTCTGGGACTAGCGGGGGGGATCGGAGAGACCCAGTACTTC.

The chain employs TRBV7-2 and TRBJ2-2; TRBD1 agrees at 9 bases. The CDR3 contains 17 residues. The V gene's germline CDR1 is SGHTA and CDR2 FQGNSA. After removal of 4 bases from V and 5 bases from J, the junction contained 11 bases not matched to a gene. The DNA of the CDR3 is TGTGCCAGCAGCTCGCCAACCGGGACAGGGAAGACCGGGGAGCTGTTTTTT. Amino acid sequence: CASSSPTGTGKTGELFF.

CDR3 coding DNA: TGTGCCAGCTCACCGGCGCAGGACAGCACCGGGGAGCTGTTTTTT. It is translated as CASSPAQDSTGELFF. The gene calls are TRBV18 and TRBJ2-2; D may be TRBD1 (6 bases). The CDR3 has 15 amino acids. Trimming removed 3 bases at V and 4 bases at J, with 12 bases between. Germline V gene data show CDR1 as KGHSH and CDR2 as LQKENI.

The chain uses TRBV19 and TRBJ2-1; TRBD1 might be the D (6 bases). The CDR3 covers 14 residues. Germline CDR1 reads LNHDA; CDR2 reads SQIVND (reference sequence). V was clipped by 5 bases and J by 7 bases, with 15 bases between them. In nucleotides, the CDR3 is TGTGCCAGTAGTGATACAGGGAAGCTAAATGAGCAGTTCTTC. Its protein is CASSDTGKLNEQFF. The variable domain in full, completed from reference TRBV19 and TRBJ2-1, reads DGGITQSPKYLFRKEGQNVTLSCEQNLNHDAMYWYRQDPGQGLRLIYYSQIVNDFQKGDIAEGYSVSREKKESFPLTVTSAQKNPTAFYLCASSDTGKLNEQFFGPGTRLTVL.

This sequence joins TRBV30 and TRBJ1-1; D perhaps matches TRBD1 (6 bases). CDR1 is GTSNPN and CDR2 is SVGIG in the germline V gene (reference sequence). CDR3 length equals 11 residues. Trimming took off 2 bases at V and 11 bases at J, with 12 bases between the two ends. The CDR3 here is CAWSSQGLAFF. CDR3 nucleotides: TGTGCCTGGAGTTCACAGGGATTGGCTTTCTTT.

This clone has only a few counts. This chain joins TRBV6-5 and TRBJ2-7; D is unresolved. V was clipped by 3 bases and J by 0 bases, with 6 bases between them. Germline V gene sequence: CDR1 MNHEY, CDR2 SVGAGI. The CDR3 spans 13 residues. Here the CDR3 DNA reads TGTGCCAGCAGTTATCGGAGCTCCTACGAGCAGTACTTC. Encoded protein: CASSYRSSYEQYF.

The rearrangement joins TRBV11-3 to TRBJ1-5, with D possibly matching TRBD1 (5 bases). Looked up from germline, CDR1 is SGHNT and CDR2 is YENEEA. Trimming removed 4 bases at V and 0 bases at J, with 19 bases between. CDR3 length: 18 amino acids. DNA of the CDR3: TGTGCCAGCAGCTCTCATAATGACAGTTTACTTAGCAATCAGCCCCAGCATTTT. Protein: CASSSHNDSLLSNQPQHF. Full variable domain (remainder filled in from reference TRBV11-3 and TRBJ1-5): EAGVVQSPRYKIIEKKQPVAFWCNPISGHNTLYWYLQNLGQGPELLIRYENEEAVDDSQLPKDRFSAERLKGVDSTLKIQPAELGDSAVYLCASSSHNDSLLSNQPQHFGDGTRLSIL.

This clone was observed a single time. The chain couples TRBV10-3 to TRBJ1-4, with 7 bases lining up with TRBD1. Per the germline V gene, CDR1 is ENHRY and CDR2 is SYGVKD. Germline trimming cut 9 bases from V and 3 bases from J; bases unmatched to any gene: 4. The CDR3 length is 13 residues. This chain's CDR3 is CAIGGSSNEKLFF. The DNA of the CDR3 is TGTGCCATAGGGGGCTCTTCTAATGAAAAACTGTTTTTT.

CDR3 DNA: TGCGCCAGCAGCTTGGAGGCAGGTCGGGACTATGGCTACACCTTC. Its translation: CASSLEAGRDYGYTF. The chain carries TRBV5-1 and TRBJ1-2; D remains ambiguous. The V end lost 0 bases, the J end lost 3 bases, and 12 bases lay between the germline ends. Germline V gene lookup returns CDR1 SGHRS and CDR2 YFSETQ. The CDR3 contains 15 residues.

V usage is TRBV29-1 and J usage is TRBJ2-7, with 7 bases identical to TRBD1. Germline CDR1 is SQVTM and CDR2 is ANQGSEA. Germline trimming cut 5 bases from V and 0 bases from J; bases unmatched to any gene: 4. The CDR3 covers 13 residues. In DNA form, the CDR3 reads TGCAGCGTTAAGGCAGGGGGCTCCTACGAGCAGTACTTC. It encodes CSVKAGGSYEQYF.

The chain carries TRBV2 and TRBJ1-1, with D possibly matching TRBD1 (6 bases). This CDR3 spans 14 amino acids. Trimming cost V 9 bases and J 3 bases, with 17 bases left between them. CDR1 and CDR2 from the germline V gene are SNHLY and FYNNEI. The DNA for the CDR3 is TGTGCCAGTCACTTGGACAGTGCTTACACTGAAGCTTTCTTT. This translates into CASHLDSAYTEAFF.

The chain employs TRBV7-2 and TRBJ2-1; D perhaps matches TRBD2 (6 bases). Between the trimmed V and J ends, which lost 1 base and 6 bases, there was a span of 10 bases. The CDR3 spans 14 residues. Germline CDR1 is SGHTA and CDR2 is FQGNSA. The chain's CDR3 is CASSLVGGTNEQFF. CDR3 nucleotides: TGTGCCAGCAGCTTAGTCGGAGGGACCAATGAGCAGTTCTTC.

The chain recombines TRBV2 with TRBJ2-7; either TRBD1 or TRBD2 may supply D (5 bases each). The CDR3 is 14 amino acids. Germline V lookup: CDR1 SNHLY, CDR2 FYNNEI. The ends were cut back, 0 bases at V and 3 bases at J, with 9 bases in the middle. CDR3: CASSEARDHYEQYF. The CDR3 DNA reads TGTGCCAGCAGTGAAGCTCGGGACCACTACGAGCAGTACTTC.

The chain has TRBV24-1 and TRBJ2-1; D not certain. Germline values: CDR1 KGHDR, CDR2 SFDVKD. This CDR3 has 16 residues. V gave up 7 bases and J gave up 1 base, with 16 bases separating them. This CDR3 reads CATRDSGVGSYNEQFF. Here the CDR3 DNA reads TGTGCCACCAGAGACTCCGGCGTAGGATCCTACAATGAGCAGTTCTTC.

On this clone itself: The same CDR3 arises from other DNA sequences in this sample as well. The V gene is TRBV3-1 (or the pseudogene TRBV3-2), the J gene TRBJ2-7; D is possibly TRBD2 (5 bases). The CDR3 runs to 14 residues. V lost 1 base, J lost 0 bases, and 7 bases lay in between. Germline loops: CDR1 LGHDT, CDR2 YNNKEL (reference sequence). The chain's CDR3 is CASSQVRDSYEQYF. The CDR3 nucleotides read TGTGCCAGCAGCCAAGTTCGGGACTCCTACGAGCAGTACTTC.

The chain couples TRBV4-2 to TRBJ2-5; 7 bases fit TRBD2. CDR1 and CDR2 (germline): LGHNA, YNFKEQ. Trimming at V came to 0 bases and at J to 2 bases, leaving 6 bases not matched to a gene. CDR3 length: 16 amino acids. The CDR3 is CASSQDRASGQETQYF. The DNA of the CDR3 is TGTGCCAGCAGCCAAGATAGAGCTAGCGGTCAAGAGACCCAGTACTTC.

This clone was recorded only once. The V and J genes are TRBV2 and TRBJ2-2; the D gene is possibly TRBD2 (5 bases). This CDR3 spans 14 amino acids. The V gene lost 6 bases and the J gene lost 1 base, with 9 bases spanning the gap. Germline V gene sequence: CDR1 SNHLY, CDR2 FYNNEI. The CDR3 bases are TGTGCCAGCAGGACACTAGTGAACACCGGGGAGCTGTTTTTT. It is translated as CASRTLVNTGELFF.

The chain's CDR3 is CASSLPGSDYGYTF. CDR3 DNA sequence: TGTGCCAGCAGCTTGCCCGGCTCGGACTATGGCTACACCTTC. The V call is TRBV7-2, the J call TRBJ1-2; no reliable D call. The CDR3 length is 14 residues. Germline assignment: CDR1 SGHTA and CDR2 FQGNSA. Between the trimmed V and J ends, which lost 3 bases and 3 bases, there was a span of 11 bases.